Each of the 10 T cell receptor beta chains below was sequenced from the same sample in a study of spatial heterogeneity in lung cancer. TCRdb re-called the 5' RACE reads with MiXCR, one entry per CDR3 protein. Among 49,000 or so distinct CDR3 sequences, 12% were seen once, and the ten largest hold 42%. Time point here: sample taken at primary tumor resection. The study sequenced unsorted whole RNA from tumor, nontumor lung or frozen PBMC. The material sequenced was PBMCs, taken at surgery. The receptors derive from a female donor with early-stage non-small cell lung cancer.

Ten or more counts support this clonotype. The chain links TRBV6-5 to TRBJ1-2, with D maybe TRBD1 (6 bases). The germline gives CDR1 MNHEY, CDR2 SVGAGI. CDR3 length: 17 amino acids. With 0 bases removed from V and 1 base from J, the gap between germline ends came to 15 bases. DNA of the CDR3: TGTGCCAGCAGTTACTCGATCCGGGGGCGCGGTAACTATGGCTACACCTTC. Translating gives CASSYSIRGRGNYGYTF.

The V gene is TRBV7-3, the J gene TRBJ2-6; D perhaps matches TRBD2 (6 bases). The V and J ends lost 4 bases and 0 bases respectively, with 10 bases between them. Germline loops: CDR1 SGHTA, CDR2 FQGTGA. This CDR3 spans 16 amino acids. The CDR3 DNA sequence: TGTGCCAGCAGCTCGCGGGGCTTCTCTGGGGCCAACGTCCTGACTTTC. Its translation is CASSSRGFSGANVLTF.

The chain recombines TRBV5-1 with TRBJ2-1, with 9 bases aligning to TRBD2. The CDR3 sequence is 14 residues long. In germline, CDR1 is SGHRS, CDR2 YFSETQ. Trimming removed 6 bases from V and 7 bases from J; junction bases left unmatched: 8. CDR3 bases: TGCGCCAGCAATATAGCGGGGGCGGCGAATGAGCAGTTCTTC. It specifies CASNIAGAANEQFF.

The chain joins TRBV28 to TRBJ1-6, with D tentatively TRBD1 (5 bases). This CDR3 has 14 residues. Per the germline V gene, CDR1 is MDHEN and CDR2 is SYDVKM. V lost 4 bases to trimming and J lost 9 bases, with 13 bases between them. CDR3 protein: CASSWRGFLSPLHF. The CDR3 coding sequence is TGTGCCAGCAGTTGGCGGGGGTTTCTTTCACCCCTCCACTTT. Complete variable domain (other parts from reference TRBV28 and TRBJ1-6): DVKVTQSSRYLVKRTGEKVFLECVQDMDHENMFWYRQDPGLGLRLIYFSYDVKMKEKGDIPEGYSVSREKKERFSLILESASTNQTSMYLCASSWRGFLSPLHFGNGTRLTVT.

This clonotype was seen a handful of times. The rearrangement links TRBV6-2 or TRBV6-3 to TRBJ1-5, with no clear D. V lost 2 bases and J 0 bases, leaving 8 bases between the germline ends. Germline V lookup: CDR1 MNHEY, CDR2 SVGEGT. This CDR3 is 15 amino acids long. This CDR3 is CASSYRRTSNQPQHF. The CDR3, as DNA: TGTGCCAGCAGTTACAGGCGAACTAGCAATCAGCCCCAGCATTTT.

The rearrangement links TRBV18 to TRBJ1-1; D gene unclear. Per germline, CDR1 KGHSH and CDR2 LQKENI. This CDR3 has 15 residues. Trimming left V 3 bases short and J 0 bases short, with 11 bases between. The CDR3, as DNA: TGTGCCAGCTCACCGATCGCAGAAATGAACACTGAAGCTTTCTTT. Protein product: CASSPIAEMNTEAFF. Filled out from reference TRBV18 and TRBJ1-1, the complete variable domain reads NAGVMQNPRHLVRRRGQEARLRCSPMKGHSHVYWYRQLPEEGLKFMVYLQKENIIDESGMPKERFSAEFPKEGPSILRIQQVVRGDSAAYFCASSPIAEMNTEAFFGQGTRLTVV.

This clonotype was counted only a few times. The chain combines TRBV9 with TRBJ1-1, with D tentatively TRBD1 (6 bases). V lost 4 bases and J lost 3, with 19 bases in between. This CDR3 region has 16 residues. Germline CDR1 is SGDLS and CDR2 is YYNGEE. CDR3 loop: CASSPRPTGAYTEAFF. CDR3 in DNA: TGTGCCAGCAGCCCACGCCCTACGGGGGCGTACACTGAAGCTTTCTTT.

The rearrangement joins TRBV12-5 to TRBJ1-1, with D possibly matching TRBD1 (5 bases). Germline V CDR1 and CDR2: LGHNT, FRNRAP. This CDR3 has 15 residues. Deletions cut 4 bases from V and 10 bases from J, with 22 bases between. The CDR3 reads CASGSTAFDGRVAFF. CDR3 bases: TGTGCTAGTGGTTCGACAGCGTTTGATGGAAGAGTAGCTTTCTTT.

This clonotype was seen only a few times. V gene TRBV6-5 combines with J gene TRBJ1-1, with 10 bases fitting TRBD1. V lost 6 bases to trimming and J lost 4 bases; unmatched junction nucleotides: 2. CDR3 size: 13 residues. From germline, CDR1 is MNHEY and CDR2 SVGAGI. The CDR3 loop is CASRDRGSTEAFF. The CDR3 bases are TGTGCCAGCAGGGACAGGGGGAGCACTGAAGCTTTCTTT.

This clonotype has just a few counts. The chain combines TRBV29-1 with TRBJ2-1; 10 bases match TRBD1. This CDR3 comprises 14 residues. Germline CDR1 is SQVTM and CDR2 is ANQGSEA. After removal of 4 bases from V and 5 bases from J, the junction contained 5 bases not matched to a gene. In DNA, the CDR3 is TGCAGCGTTGTGGCGGGACAGGGGCACAATGAGCAGTTCTTC. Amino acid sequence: CSVVAGQGHNEQFF.